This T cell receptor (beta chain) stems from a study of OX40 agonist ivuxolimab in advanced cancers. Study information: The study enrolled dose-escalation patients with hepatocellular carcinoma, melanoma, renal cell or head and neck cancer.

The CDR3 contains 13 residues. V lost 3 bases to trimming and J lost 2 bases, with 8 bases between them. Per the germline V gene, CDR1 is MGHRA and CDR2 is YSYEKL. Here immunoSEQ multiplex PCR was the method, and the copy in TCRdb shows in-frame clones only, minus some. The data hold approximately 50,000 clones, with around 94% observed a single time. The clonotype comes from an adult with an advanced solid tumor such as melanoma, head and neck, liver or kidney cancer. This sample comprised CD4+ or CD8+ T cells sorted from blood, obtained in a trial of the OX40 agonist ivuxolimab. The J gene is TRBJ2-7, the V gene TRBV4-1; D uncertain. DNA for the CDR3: TGCGCCAGCAGCCAGCAAGTAGCCTACGAGCAGTACTTC. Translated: CASSQQVAYEQYF.